One and the same sample provided the 24 T cell receptor beta chains below, sequenced in a study of response to subunit inactivated influenza vaccine. Via MiXCR, TCRdb re-called the RT-PCR reads, giving one row per CDR3 protein. The sample shows approximately 530,000 distinct CDR3 sequences, less than 10% of them seen only once. This specimen consisted of PBMCs from blood, obtained 23 to 25 months after vaccination. The receptor source for this set is a man aged 45 to 70 who received an inactivated influenza vaccine.

This clonotype has at least ten counts. The chain employs TRBV5-1 and TRBJ2-1; 7 bases fit TRBD1. The CDR3 is 15 residues long. Germline V gene lookup returns CDR1 SGHRS and CDR2 YFSETQ. V was clipped by 4 bases and J by 3 bases; unmatched bases: 7. The CDR3 DNA reads TGCGCCAGCAGCCTTGGGGACAGCCTCTACAATGAGCAGTTCTTC. This sequence encodes CASSLGDSLYNEQFF.

This clonotype was counted between two and nine times. The rearrangement links TRBV20-1 to TRBJ1-5; D unclear. Germline CDR1 and CDR2: DFQATT and SNEGSKA (reference sequence). The CDR3 consists of 14 residues. V gave up 1 base and J gave up 3 bases, with 10 bases separating them. The DNA for the CDR3 is TGCAGTGCTAGAGCCCCGGGTACCAATCAGCCCCAGCATTTT. Translated, it gives CSARAPGTNQPQHF.

This clonotype was counted between two and nine times. The chain has TRBV20-1 and TRBJ2-4; maybe TRBD2 (5 bases). V was trimmed by 3 bases and J by 2 bases, leaving 14 bases between them. Germline V lookup: CDR1 DFQATT, CDR2 SNEGSKA (reference sequence). The CDR3 loop spans 15 amino acids. The CDR3 DNA sequence: TGCAGTGCTAGTTGGCTGACCGGGACCAAAAACATTCAGTACTTC. This encodes CSASWLTGTKNIQYF.

This clonotype was seen many times. This rearrangement joins TRBV21-1 to TRBJ1-6; TRBD1, as called in the table, went unchecked against the DNA. TRBV21-1 is deemed a pseudogene. CDR3 length: 17 amino acids. DNA of the CDR3: TGTGCCAGCAGAAAAACCGGGACAGGAGCTCTTAATTCACCCCTCCACTTT. It encodes CASRKTGTGALNSPLHF.

The chain joins TRBV18 to TRBJ2-1, with D perhaps being TRBD1 or TRBD2 (6 bases each). Germline lookup yields CDR1 KGHSH and CDR2 LQKENI. V lost 0 bases to trimming and J lost 5 bases, with 11 bases between them. The CDR3 contains 15 residues. The CDR3 sequence: CASSPPERGHNEQFF. CDR3 DNA: TGTGCCAGCTCACCACCGGAACGGGGGCACAATGAGCAGTTCTTC.

There are many counts of this clonotype. A read error may account for a junction end that differs from germline. V and J are TRBV7-7 and TRBJ2-2; either TRBD1 or TRBD2 may fit D (5 bases each). Germline CDR1 is SSHAT and CDR2 is FNYEAQ (reference sequence). The CDR3 extends over 15 amino acids. As DNA, the CDR3 is TGTGCTAGCAGCCCCCGGGACGCCCCGTCCGGGGAGCTGTTTTTT. It yields the protein CASSPRDAPSGELFF.

This clonotype was recorded at least ten times. The chain recombines TRBV28 with TRBJ2-5; the D is unclear. V lost 6 bases to trimming and J lost 5 bases, with 13 bases between them. CDR3 length: 13 amino acids. CDR1 and CDR2 (germline): MDHEN, SYDVKM. Here the CDR3 DNA reads TGTGCCAGCAGCCTACGGAGCCCGGAGACCCAGTACTTC. Amino acids: CASSLRSPETQYF.

The V call is TRBV18, the J call TRBJ2-7; D uncertain. CDR1 is KGHSH and CDR2 is LQKENI in the germline V gene. CDR3 size: 14 residues. V lost 0 bases and J 3 bases, leaving 9 bases between the germline ends. The CDR3 DNA is TGTGCCAGCTCACCACCACTGGGGTACTACGAGCAGTACTTC. Encoded protein: CASSPPLGYYEQYF.

The table lists this clonotype with many counts. This rearrangement joins TRBV20-1 to TRBJ2-7; 7 bases agree with TRBD2. This CDR3 comprises 12 residues. The ends lost 5 bases at V and 3 bases at J; junction bases unmatched: 4. Per the germline V gene, CDR1 is DFQATT and CDR2 is SNEGSKA (reference sequence). The CDR3 region is CSADPGGYEQYF. The CDR3, as DNA: TGCAGTGCTGACCCGGGGGGCTACGAGCAGTACTTC.

In its sample, this clonotype was seen a few times. The gene calls are TRBV4-1 and TRBJ2-1; D call uncertain. Trimming removed 1 base from V and 2 bases from J, with 9 bases in between. This CDR3 spans 15 amino acids. The germline V gene encodes CDR1 MGHRA and CDR2 YSYEKL. For the CDR3, the DNA is TGCGCCAGCAGCCAAGTAATGTCAGCCTACAATGAGCAGTTCTTC. This sequence encodes CASSQVMSAYNEQFF.

This clonotype was recorded many times. The chain employs TRBV5-1 and TRBJ2-7; D possibly corresponds to TRBD1 (6 bases). Germline V gene data show CDR1 as SGHRS and CDR2 as YFSETQ. Trimming left V 1 base short and J 4 bases short, with 15 bases between. This CDR3 contains 15 residues. The CDR3 region is CASSLWAGAEYEQYF. The DNA for the CDR3 is TGCGCCAGCAGCTTGTGGGCAGGGGCCGAATACGAGCAGTACTTC.

This clonotype was detected a few times. V usage is TRBV28 and J usage is TRBJ2-3; tentatively, D is TRBD1 or TRBD2 (6 bases each). Trimming took off 2 bases at V and 8 bases at J, with 17 bases between the two ends. The CDR3 extends over 15 amino acids. Germline-derived CDR1 and CDR2 are MDHEN and SYDVKM. DNA for the CDR3: TGTGCCAGCAGTTTAAGGGGGGCGGGGCCCGGTACGCAGTATTTT. Its translation: CASSLRGAGPGTQYF. The variable domain in full, with the rest retrieved from reference TRBV28 and TRBJ2-3, is DVKVTQSSRYLVKRTGEKVFLECVQDMDHENMFWYRQDPGLGLRLIYFSYDVKMKEKGDIPEGYSVSREKKERFSLILESASTNQTSMYLCASSLRGAGPGTQYFGPGTRLTVL.

The table lists this clonotype with many counts. The chain combines TRBV20-1 with TRBJ1-4; D gene unclear. This CDR3 is built from 11 residues. Germline CDR1 DFQATT, CDR2 SNEGSKA (reference sequence). V shed 3 bases and J shed 8 bases, with 7 bases lying between them. CDR3 coding DNA: TGCAGTGCTAGGTTCGACGAAAAACTGTTTTTT. Encoded protein: CSARFDEKLFF.

For the CDR3, the DNA is TGCAGTGCTGAACCCGGGACAGGGGCTCGGGAGCAGTACTTC. Its translation is CSAEPGTGAREQYF. V gene TRBV20-1 combines with J gene TRBJ2-7, with TRBD1 matching 10 bases. Trimming took 5 bases from V and 7 from J; bases not matched to a gene: 11. CDR3 length: 14 amino acids. Looked up from germline, CDR1 is DFQATT and CDR2 is SNEGSKA (reference sequence).

This clonotype was seen many times. The chain carries TRBV20-1 and TRBJ1-4; D remains ambiguous. This CDR3 region has 14 residues. The germline V and J ends were trimmed by 2 bases and 7 bases, with 14 bases remaining between them. Germline V gene lookup returns CDR1 DFQATT and CDR2 SNEGSKA (reference sequence). The CDR3 loop is CSARPRIRGEKLFF. The DNA of the CDR3 is TGCAGTGCTAGACCCCGGATACGGGGTGAAAAACTGTTTTTT.

This clonotype was picked up a small number of times. The chain employs TRBV5-1 and TRBJ2-1; the match to TRBD1 covers 11 bases. The germline CDR1 and CDR2 sequences are SGHRS and YFSETQ. The CDR3 extends over 16 amino acids. Trimming at V came to 4 bases and at J to 9 bases, leaving 12 bases not matched to a gene. CDR3 nucleotides: TGCGCCAGCAGCCCGGGACAGGGGGGTGGTGTCGTTGAGCAGTTCTTC. Amino acid sequence: CASSPGQGGGVVEQFF.

This clonotype was found a few times. The chain uses TRBV5-1 and TRBJ1-1, with TRBD1 identical over 9 bases. The germline V gene has CDR1 SGHRS and CDR2 YFSETQ. The V gene end was trimmed by 0 bases and the J gene end by 5 bases; junction bases not matched to a gene: 8. The CDR3 runs 16 residues. The CDR3 spells CASSLGQTGGRTEAFF. The DNA for the CDR3 is TGCGCCAGCAGCTTGGGACAGACAGGGGGTCGGACTGAAGCTTTCTTT.

The chain links TRBV4-3 to TRBJ2-2; TRBD2 agrees at 14 bases. The CDR3 has 17 residues. The V gene end was trimmed by 6 bases and the J gene end by 2 bases; junction bases not matched to a gene: 5. Per the germline V gene, CDR1 is LGHNA and CDR2 is YSLEER. CDR3 coding DNA: TGCGCCAGCAGTCGAGGACTAGCGGGAGGTAACACCGGGGAGCTGTTTTTT. This translates into CASSRGLAGGNTGELFF.

The V gene is TRBV15, the J gene TRBJ2-1; D is undetermined. The CDR3 sequence is 16 residues long. Trimming removed 0 bases from V and 2 bases from J, with 11 bases in between. Germline CDR1 is LNHNV and CDR2 is YYDKDF (reference sequence). The DNA for the CDR3 is TGTGCCACCAGCAGAGATGTCAGGTCCCCCTACAATGAGCAGTTCTTC. This codes for CATSRDVRSPYNEQFF.

The chain couples TRBV6-1 to TRBJ2-2; 7 bases agree with TRBD2. Germline CDR1 and CDR2: MNHNS and SASEGT. This CDR3 is built from 15 residues. With V trimmed by 6 bases and J by 4 bases, 8 bases remained unmatched. The CDR3 region is CASRARDYITGELFF. The CDR3 DNA reads as TGTGCCAGCAGAGCGAGGGACTATATCACCGGGGAGCTGTTTTTT.

This clonotype was counted only a few times. This rearrangement joins TRBV12-3 or TRBV12-4 to TRBJ1-1; D gene ambiguous. The CDR3 is 16 amino acids. Between the trimmed V and J ends, which lost 1 base and 3 bases, there was a span of 15 bases. This chain's CDR3 is CASSLGPAAIHTEAFF. Here the CDR3 DNA reads TGTGCCAGCAGTTTAGGACCGGCAGCTATCCACACTGAAGCTTTCTTT.

CDR3 region: CASSSMGGGQYF. CDR3 sequence (DNA): TGTGCCAGCAGTTCCATGGGTGGGGGCCAGTACTTC. The chain employs TRBV12-3 or TRBV12-4 and TRBJ2-7, with D perhaps matching TRBD1 (6 bases). V dropped 4 bases and J dropped 10 bases, with 14 bases sitting between them. The CDR3 has 12 residues.

This clonotype was picked up a small number of times. This sequence joins TRBV18 and TRBJ2-7, with D perhaps TRBD2 (7 bases). V lost 2 bases and J 0 bases, leaving 11 bases between the germline ends. The CDR3 length is 15 residues. The germline V gene encodes CDR1 KGHSH and CDR2 LQKENI. In DNA form, the CDR3 reads TGTGCCAGCTCACCAAGGGGGGACTACTCCTACGAGCAGTACTTC. Encoded protein: CASSPRGDYSYEQYF.

The chain is built from TRBV10-3 and TRBJ2-5; no firm D call. Germline V lookup: CDR1 ENHRY, CDR2 SYGVKD. Trimming shortened V by 0 bases and J by 4 bases, and 9 bases separated the two germline ends. CDR3 length: 14 residues. In nucleotides, the CDR3 is TGTGCCATCAGTGAGTCGAACAAAAGAGAGACCCAGTACTTC. Protein sequence: CAISESNKRETQYF.